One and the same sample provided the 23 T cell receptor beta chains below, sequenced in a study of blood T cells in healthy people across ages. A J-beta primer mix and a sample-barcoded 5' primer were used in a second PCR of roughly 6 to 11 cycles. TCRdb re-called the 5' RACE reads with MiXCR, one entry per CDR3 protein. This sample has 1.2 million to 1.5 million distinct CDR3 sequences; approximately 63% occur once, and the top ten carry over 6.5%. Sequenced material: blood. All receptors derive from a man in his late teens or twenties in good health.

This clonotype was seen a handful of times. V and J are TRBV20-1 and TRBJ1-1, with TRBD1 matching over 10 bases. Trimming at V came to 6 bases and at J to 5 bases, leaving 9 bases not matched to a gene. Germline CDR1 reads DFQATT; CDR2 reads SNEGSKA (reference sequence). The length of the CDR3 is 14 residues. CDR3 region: CSAAGTGVGTEAFF. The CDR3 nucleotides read TGCAGTGCCGCCGGGACAGGGGTTGGAACTGAAGCTTTCTTT.

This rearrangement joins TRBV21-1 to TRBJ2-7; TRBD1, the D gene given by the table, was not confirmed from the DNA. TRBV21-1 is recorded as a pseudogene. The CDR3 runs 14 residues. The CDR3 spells CASSKGGATYEQYF. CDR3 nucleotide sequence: TGTGCCAGCAGCAAAGGAGGGGCGACCTACGAGCAGTACTTC.

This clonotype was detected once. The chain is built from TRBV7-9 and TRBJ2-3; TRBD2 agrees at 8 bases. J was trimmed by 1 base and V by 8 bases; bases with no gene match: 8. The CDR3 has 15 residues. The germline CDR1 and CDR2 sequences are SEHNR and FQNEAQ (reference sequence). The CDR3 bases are TGTGCCAGCCAACGACCAGCGGGGGGCACAGATACGCAGTATTTT. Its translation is CASQRPAGGTDTQYF.

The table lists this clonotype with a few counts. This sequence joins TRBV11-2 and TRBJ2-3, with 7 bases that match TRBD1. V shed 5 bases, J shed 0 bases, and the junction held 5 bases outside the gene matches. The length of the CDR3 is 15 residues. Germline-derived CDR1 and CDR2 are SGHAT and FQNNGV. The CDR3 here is CASSRDRASTDTQYF. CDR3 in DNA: TGTGCCAGCAGCCGTGACAGGGCAAGCACAGATACGCAGTATTTT.

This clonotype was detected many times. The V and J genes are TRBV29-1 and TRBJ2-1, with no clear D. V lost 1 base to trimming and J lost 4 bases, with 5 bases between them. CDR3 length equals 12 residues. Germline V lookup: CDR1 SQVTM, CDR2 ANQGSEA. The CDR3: CSVEVTYNEQFF. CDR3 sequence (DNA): TGCAGCGTTGAAGTTACGTACAATGAGCAGTTCTTC.

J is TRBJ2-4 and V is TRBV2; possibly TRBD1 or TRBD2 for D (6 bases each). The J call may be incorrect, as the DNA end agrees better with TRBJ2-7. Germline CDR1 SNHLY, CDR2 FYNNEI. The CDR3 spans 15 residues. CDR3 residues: CASGIQGGLTYEQYF. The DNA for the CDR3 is TGTGCCAGCGGCATACAGGGAGGCCTAACCTACGAGCAGTACTTC.

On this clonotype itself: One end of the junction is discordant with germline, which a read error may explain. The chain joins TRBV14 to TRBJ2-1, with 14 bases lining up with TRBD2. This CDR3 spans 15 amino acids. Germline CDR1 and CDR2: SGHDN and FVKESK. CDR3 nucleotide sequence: TGTGTCAGCAAAAAAGGACTAGCGGGAGGAGGGGAGCAGTTCTTC. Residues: CVSKKGLAGGGEQFF.

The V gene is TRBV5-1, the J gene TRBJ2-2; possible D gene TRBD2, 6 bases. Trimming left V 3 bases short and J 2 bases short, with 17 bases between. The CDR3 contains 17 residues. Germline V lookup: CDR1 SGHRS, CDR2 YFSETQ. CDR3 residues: CASSSNYGRANTGELFF. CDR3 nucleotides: TGCGCCAGCAGCTCGAATTACGGGAGAGCCAACACCGGGGAGCTGTTTTTT.

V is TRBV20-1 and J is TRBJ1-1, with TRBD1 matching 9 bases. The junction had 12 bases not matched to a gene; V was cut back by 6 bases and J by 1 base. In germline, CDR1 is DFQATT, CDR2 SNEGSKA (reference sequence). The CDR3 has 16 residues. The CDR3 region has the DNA TGCAGTGCGAAGCCCGGGACAGGGTTTCAGAACACTGAAGCTTTCTTT. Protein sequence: CSAKPGTGFQNTEAFF.

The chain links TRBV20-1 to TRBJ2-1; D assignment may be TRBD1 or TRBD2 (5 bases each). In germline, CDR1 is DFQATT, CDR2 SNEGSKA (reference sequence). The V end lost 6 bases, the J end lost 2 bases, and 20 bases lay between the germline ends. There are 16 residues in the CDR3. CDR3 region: CSARGAGTEPYNEQFF. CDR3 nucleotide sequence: TGCAGTGCCCGAGGGGCCGGGACCGAGCCCTACAATGAGCAGTTCTTC.

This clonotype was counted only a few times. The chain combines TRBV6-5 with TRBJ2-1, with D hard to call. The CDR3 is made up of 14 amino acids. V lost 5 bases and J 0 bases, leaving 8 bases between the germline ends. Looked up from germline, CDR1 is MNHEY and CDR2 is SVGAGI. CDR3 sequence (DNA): TGTGCCAGCAGTGACCATAGCTCCTACAATGAGCAGTTCTTC. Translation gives CASSDHSSYNEQFF.

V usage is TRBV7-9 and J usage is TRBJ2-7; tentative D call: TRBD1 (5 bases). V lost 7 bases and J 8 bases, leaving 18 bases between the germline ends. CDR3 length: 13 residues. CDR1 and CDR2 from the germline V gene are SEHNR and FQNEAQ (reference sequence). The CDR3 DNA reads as TGTGCCAGCAAGAGAGCAGGGTACAACAAGCAGTACTTC. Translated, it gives CASKRAGYNKQYF.

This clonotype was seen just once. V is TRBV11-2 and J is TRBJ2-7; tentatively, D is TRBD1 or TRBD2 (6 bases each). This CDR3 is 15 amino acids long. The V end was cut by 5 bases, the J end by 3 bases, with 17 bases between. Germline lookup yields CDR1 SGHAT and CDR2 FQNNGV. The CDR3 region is CASSLGRGRSYEQYF. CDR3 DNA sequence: TGTGCCAGCAGCCTGGGACGGGGGCGAAGCTACGAGCAGTACTTC.

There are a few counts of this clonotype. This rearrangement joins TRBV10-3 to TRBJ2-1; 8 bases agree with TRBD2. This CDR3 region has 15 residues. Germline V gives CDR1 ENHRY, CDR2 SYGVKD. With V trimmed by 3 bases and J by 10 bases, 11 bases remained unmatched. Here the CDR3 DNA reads TGTGCCATCAGTGAACCGGGACTAGAGACCGGAGAGCAGTTCTTC. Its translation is CAISEPGLETGEQFF.

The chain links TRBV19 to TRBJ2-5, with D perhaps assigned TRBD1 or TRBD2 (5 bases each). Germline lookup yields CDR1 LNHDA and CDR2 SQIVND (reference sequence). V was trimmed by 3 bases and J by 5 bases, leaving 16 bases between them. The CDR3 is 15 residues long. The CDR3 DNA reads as TGTGCCAGTAGTATCGGGGCCACTCCTAGGGAGACCCAGTACTTC. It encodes CASSIGATPRETQYF. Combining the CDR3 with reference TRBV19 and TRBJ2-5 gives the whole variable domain DGGITQSPKYLFRKEGQNVTLSCEQNLNHDAMYWYRQDPGQGLRLIYYSQIVNDFQKGDIAEGYSVSREKKESFPLTVTSAQKNPTAFYLCASSIGATPRETQYFGPGTRLLVL.

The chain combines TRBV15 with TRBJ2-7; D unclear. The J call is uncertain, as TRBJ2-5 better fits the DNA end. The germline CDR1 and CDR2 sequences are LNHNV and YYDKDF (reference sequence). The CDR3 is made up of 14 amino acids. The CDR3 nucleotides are TGTGCCACCAGCAGAGACAGGCTGGGAGAGACCCAGTACTTC. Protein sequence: CATSRDRLGETQYF.

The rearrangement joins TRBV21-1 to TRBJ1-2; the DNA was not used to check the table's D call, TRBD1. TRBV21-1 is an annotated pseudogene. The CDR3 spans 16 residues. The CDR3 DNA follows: TGTGCCAGCAGCTTTTTAACAGGATTCACTGTCTATGGCTACACCTTC. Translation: CASSFLTGFTVYGYTF.

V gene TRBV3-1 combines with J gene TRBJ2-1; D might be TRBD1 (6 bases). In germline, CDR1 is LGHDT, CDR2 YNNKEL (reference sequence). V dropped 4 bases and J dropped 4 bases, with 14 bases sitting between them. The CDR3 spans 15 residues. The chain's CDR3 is CASSLGETGYNEQFF. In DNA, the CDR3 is TGTGCCAGCAGCCTGGGGGAAACAGGGTACAATGAGCAGTTCTTC.

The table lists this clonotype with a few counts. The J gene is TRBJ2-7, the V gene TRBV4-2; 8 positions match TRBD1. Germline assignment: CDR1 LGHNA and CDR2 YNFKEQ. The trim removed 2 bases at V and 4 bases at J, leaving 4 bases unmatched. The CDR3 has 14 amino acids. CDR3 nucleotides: TGTGCCAGCAGCCAACAGGGGGCAGGTTACGAGCAGTACTTC. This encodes CASSQQGAGYEQYF.

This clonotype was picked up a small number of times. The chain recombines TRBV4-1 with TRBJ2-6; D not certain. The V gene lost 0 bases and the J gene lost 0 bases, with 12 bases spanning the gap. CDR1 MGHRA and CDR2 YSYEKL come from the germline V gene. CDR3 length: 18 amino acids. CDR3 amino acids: CASSQETLTSSGANVLTF. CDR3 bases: TGCGCCAGCAGCCAAGAGACGTTGACAAGCTCTGGGGCCAACGTCCTGACTTTC.

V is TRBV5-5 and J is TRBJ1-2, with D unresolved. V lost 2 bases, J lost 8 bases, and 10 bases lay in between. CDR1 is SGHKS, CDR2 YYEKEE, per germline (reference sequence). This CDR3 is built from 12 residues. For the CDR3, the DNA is TGTGCCAGCAGCTTCAATTTAGAGGGCTACACCTTC. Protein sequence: CASSFNLEGYTF.

CDR3 loop: CASSQDTGGSYEQYF. CDR3 bases: TGCGCCAGCAGCCAAGATACCGGGGGCTCCTACGAGCAGTACTTC. The chain joins TRBV4-1 to TRBJ2-7; D possibly corresponds to TRBD2 (6 bases). Germline V gene data show CDR1 as MGHRA and CDR2 as YSYEKL. This CDR3 comprises 15 residues. The ends were cut back, 0 bases at V and 0 bases at J, with 9 bases in the middle.

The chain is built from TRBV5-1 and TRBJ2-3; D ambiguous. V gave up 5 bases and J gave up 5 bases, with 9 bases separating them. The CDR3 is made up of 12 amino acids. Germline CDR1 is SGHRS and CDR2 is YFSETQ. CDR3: CASRLEEDTQYF. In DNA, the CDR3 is TGCGCCAGCAGGCTGGAAGAAGATACGCAGTATTTT.